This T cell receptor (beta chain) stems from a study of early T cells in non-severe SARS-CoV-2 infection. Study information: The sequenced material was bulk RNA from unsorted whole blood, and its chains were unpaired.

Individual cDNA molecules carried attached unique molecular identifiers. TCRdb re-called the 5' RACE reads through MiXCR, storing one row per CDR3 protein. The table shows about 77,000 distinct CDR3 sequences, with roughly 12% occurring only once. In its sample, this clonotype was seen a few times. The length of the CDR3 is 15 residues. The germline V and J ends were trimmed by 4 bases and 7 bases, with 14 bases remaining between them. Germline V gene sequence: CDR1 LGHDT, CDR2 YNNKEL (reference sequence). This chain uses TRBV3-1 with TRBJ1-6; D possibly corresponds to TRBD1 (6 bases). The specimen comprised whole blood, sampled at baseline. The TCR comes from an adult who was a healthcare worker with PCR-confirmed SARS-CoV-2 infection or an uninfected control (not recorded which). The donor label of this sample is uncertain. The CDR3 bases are TGTGCCAGCAGCCCGACAAGGGGGGACAATTCACCCCTCCACTTT. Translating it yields CASSPTRGDNSPLHF.